This T cell receptor beta chain was identified in a study of lymphopenia after photon versus proton radiotherapy. Study-wide points: Oligoclonal CD8+ Temra expansion after nadir drove photon patients' diversity drop.

The CDR3 runs to 15 residues. Trimming took off 1 base at V and 3 bases at J, with 14 bases between the two ends. The germline CDR1 and CDR2 sequences are SGHTS and YDEGEE. A remark on this clone: Its antigen remains unidentified.

TCRdb's copy holds only in-frame clones and misses some; the assay was immunoSEQ multiplex PCR. The sample consists of 68,000 or so clones, approximately 90% of them appearing once. This specimen was peripheral blood, taken from a patient treated with photon-based radiotherapy. This chain joins TRBV5-8 and TRBJ2-7; unclear D gene. The TCR comes from an older woman with pancreatic cancer. CDR3 sequence (DNA): TGTGCCAGCAGCTTGCCAGGTGAAGGTCTCTACGAGCAGTACTTC. Its protein product is CASSLPGEGLYEQYF. Drawing the rest from reference TRBV5-8 and TRBJ2-7, the complete variable domain is EAGVTQSPTHLIKTRGQQATLRCSPISGHTSVYWYQQALGLGLQFLLWYDEGEERNRGNFPPRFSGRQFPNYSSELNVNALELEDSALYLCASSLPGEGLYEQYFGPGTRLTVT.